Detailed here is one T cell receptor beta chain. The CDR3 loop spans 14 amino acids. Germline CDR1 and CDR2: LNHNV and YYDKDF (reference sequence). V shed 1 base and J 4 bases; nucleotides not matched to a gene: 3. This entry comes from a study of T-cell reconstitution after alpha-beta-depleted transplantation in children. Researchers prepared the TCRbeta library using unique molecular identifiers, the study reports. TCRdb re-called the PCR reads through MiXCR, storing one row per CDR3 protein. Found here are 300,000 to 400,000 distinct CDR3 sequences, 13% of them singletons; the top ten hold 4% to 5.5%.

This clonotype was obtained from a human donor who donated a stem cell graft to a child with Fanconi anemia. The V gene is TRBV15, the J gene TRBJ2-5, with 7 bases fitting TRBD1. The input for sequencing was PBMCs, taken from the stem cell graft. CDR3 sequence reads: CATSRGGQPETQYF. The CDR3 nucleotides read TGTGCCACCAGCAGAGGGGGACAGCCAGAGACCCAGTACTTC. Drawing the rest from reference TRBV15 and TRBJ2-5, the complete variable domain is DAMVIQNPRYQVTQFGKPVTLSCSQTLNHNVMYWYQQKSSQAPKLLFHYYDKDFNNEADTPDNFQSRRPNTSFCFLDIRSPGLGDTAMYLCATSRGGQPETQYFGPGTRLLVL.